This section outlines one T cell receptor beta chain sequence together with its context. The antigen this receptor binds is unknown. The record has no base qualities; no much larger clone is one base away. The sample holds other DNA sequences that translate to the same CDR3. Using the deep immunoSEQ assay, multiplex PCR amplified TCR CDR3 regions from genomic DNA. Genomic DNA extracted from each cell subset was distributed evenly over all wells of several immunoSEQ 96-well plates, and each plate served as one replicate. For sorted subsets, 200 to 250 ng of genomic DNA, equivalent to roughly 30,000 T cell genomes, went into each replicate PCR. Purified libraries were measured with a Qubit 3.0 fluorometer, size-checked on a Bioanalyzer 2100, and measured again with the KAPA Library Quantification kit. Every immunoSEQ 96-well plate was sequenced on a separate single-read 150-cycle Illumina NextSeq 550 flow cell. The study's processing was this. The immunoSEQ output contained only junctional sequences without quality scores, so filtering could not match that applied to full-length reads. To assign V/J genes and CDR3, sequences were annotated against IMGT germline references using PyIR, a Python wrapper for IgBLAST v1.9. Reads with weak V/J assignments (E-value above 1e-6), missing CDR3, stop codons, out-of-frame junctions, or ambiguous translated residues were removed. A V3J clonotype was defined by an identical inferred V gene, J gene, and CDR3 amino acid sequence. Percentage overlap between repertoires was calculated by dividing the number of shared unique clonotypes by the size of the smaller repertoire. RTK rarefaction, the Chao1 estimator, and Recon v2.1 estimates of unobserved clonotypes were used to assess repertoire richness. For all TCRbeta clonotypes obtained by the gDNA method from a few donors, generation probabilities were computed with OLGA. TCRdb took over this immuneACCESS table, retaining in-frame rearrangements with V and J assigned. Such tables are incomplete; in checked studies, under half of the missing clones stem from an unresolved V gene, and the remainder is unexplained. Clonal size and the V and J genes are those of that table, whereas D and trimming came from the DNA. The sample table shows about 2.1 million clones, and 90% to 95% are seen once. Of the sample, 1.5% to 2% falls within the top ten clones.

The record originates from a study of shared clonotypes between healthy human individuals (TCRdb year 2020). For the study in its entirety: The cohort included a few men and a couple of women between 18 and 49 years of age. Different laboratories and diverse techniques were used to prepare libraries and sequence TCR repertoires, to increase sequencing depth and limit assay-specific biases. Blood TCR repertoires of five healthy adults were deeply sequenced to estimate repertoire size and the extent of clonotype sharing between individuals. For each donor, CD4 naive and CD4 memory were each given three plates, CD8 naive was given two plates, and CD8 memory was given one plate. Between about 0.85 and 8.9 billion PBMCs per donor were obtained by leukapheresis. What the authors observed across the whole study: The genetic and exposure-history diversity represented was limited by the small number of donors. Pairwise subsampling indicated that sequencing depth was expected to affect the degree of clonotype sharing among donors. Naive subsets generally had larger estimated clonotype richness than memory subsets. Sampling was limited to blood, and TCR repertoires in tissue likely differ from TCR repertoires in blood. Higher generation probabilities were observed for clonotypes shared by all four sorted-subset donors than for non-shared clonotypes. Incomplete sequencing was indicated by rarefaction of sorted-subset datasets, despite the large sequencing depth. Across a handful of donors, around 5% of naive CD4, approximately 3.6% of naive CD8, about 2.3% of memory CD4, and 0.4% of memory CD8 clonotypes were shared.

CD8 naive samples consisted of CD45RO-negative cells that were positively selected for CCR7, yielding a CD45RA+CCR7+ population without TemRA cells. The donors were healthy, HIV-negative adults who had no recently reported acute infections or vaccinations. All donors were Caucasian adults living in Nashville, Tennessee, USA. Blood was obtained by leukapheresis, after which PBMCs were separated by Ficoll-Histopaque density gradient centrifugation and cryopreserved in liquid nitrogen vapor phase. Purity and quantity of every magnetically sorted T cell population were checked by analytical flow cytometry. Each sorted fraction had its genomic DNA isolated and then quantified by UV absorbance on a Nanodrop 2000c. The TCR sequence derives from a man aged 18 to 30 in good health. Some clones in this sample may be carry-over from other donors' samples. Sequenced material: naive CD8+ T cells from PBMCs. In light of the paper, this sample's cell subset or site label describes: CD45RA+CCR7+.

The CDR3 region reads CASSYGGGSYEQYF. The nucleotide sequence reads TGTGCCAGCAGTTACGGGGGAGGGTCCTACGAGCAGTACTTC. The V and J segments used are TRBV6-5 and TRBJ2-7, with TRBD2 identical over 7 junction bases. Inclusive of the bounding cysteine and phenylalanine, the CDR3 is 14 residues long. Here the CDR3 DNA is all that survives: 42 bases in frame from base 1. CDR1 and CDR2, looked up from the germline V gene, are MNHEY and SVGAGI. Unmatched junction bases come to 2, with V trimmed by 2 bases and J by 1 base.